These 4 T cell receptor beta chains were sequenced from one sample in a study of T cells in Graves' hyperthyroidism and ophthalmopathy. Amplified TCR beta CDR3 regions came from RNA transcripts. An initial round of RT-PCR targeting the TCR CDR3 relied on the HTBI primer set. TCRdb redid the calling of the multiplex PCR reads with MiXCR, one entry per CDR3 protein. The sample has about 580,000 distinct CDR3 sequences; more than 11% are singletons. The sequencing input was blood. These receptors were collected from a woman in her twenties or thirties with Graves' hyperthyroidism that later progressed to Graves' ophthalmopathy.

Of note for this clonotype: This may stem from a read error, because a much larger clone lies one nucleotide away. V is TRBV28 and J is TRBJ2-2; D gene ambiguous. V gave up 6 bases and J gave up 11 bases, with 13 bases separating them. Germline V gene lookup returns CDR1 MDHEN and CDR2 SYDVKM. CDR3 length equals 12 residues. CDR3: CASSPGVNELFF. The CDR3 nucleotides are TGTGCCAGCAGCCCCGGTGTAAATGAGCTGTTTTTT.

This clonotype was found many times. The rearrangement links TRBV6-6 to TRBJ1-5; 7 bases align to TRBD1. Trimming cost V 0 bases and J 2 bases; bases outside gene matches: 4. The CDR3 runs to 16 residues. Germline V gives CDR1 MNHNY, CDR2 SVGAGI (reference sequence). The CDR3 DNA reads TGTGCCAGCAGTTACTCGACAGGGTTGGGCAATCAGCCCCAGCATTTT. Translating gives CASSYSTGLGNQPQHF.

The chain employs TRBV18 and TRBJ2-1, with a weak D call TRBD2 (6 bases). Trimming took off 3 bases at V and 8 bases at J, with 14 bases between the two ends. The CDR3 covers 14 residues. Looked up from germline, CDR1 is KGHSH and CDR2 is LQKENI. This chain's CDR3 is CASSPPGRLHEQFF. CDR3 DNA sequence: TGTGCCAGCTCACCCCCTGGGAGGCTACATGAGCAGTTCTTC. Supplemented by reference TRBV18 and TRBJ2-1, the full variable domain reads NAGVMQNPRHLVRRRGQEARLRCSPMKGHSHVYWYRQLPEEGLKFMVYLQKENIIDESGMPKERFSAEFPKEGPSILRIQQVVRGDSAAYFCASSPPGRLHEQFFGPGTRLTVL.

There are many counts of this clonotype. CDR3 coding DNA: TGTGCCAGCAGCCAAGAGGGGGTCGCGGACTATGGCTACACCTTC. The encoded protein is CASSQEGVADYGYTF. The chain couples TRBV4-2 to TRBJ1-2; a weak D match, TRBD1 (5 bases). The germline V gene encodes CDR1 LGHNA and CDR2 YNFKEQ. V lost 0 bases and J lost 3, with 11 bases in between. There are 15 residues in the CDR3.